This T cell receptor beta chain came from a study of shared clonotypes between healthy human individuals. The CDR3 loop spans 15 amino acids. V gave up 3 bases and J gave up 5 bases, with 14 bases separating them. CDR1 and CDR2 (germline): SGDLS, YYNGEE. Only in-frame clones appear in the TCRdb table, and some are missing; sequencing was by immunoSEQ multiplex PCR. The table has about 2.5 million clones, 80% to 95% seen once. The J gene is TRBJ2-2, the V gene TRBV9, with a tentative D call TRBD1 (5 bases). Sequenced input: naive CD4+ T cells from PBMCs. Subset defined: CD45RA+ positively selected. The clonotype comes from a man younger than 35 in good health. Some clones in this sample may be carry-over from other donors' samples. The CDR3 DNA reads TGTGCCAGCAGCGGGGGCTCAGGGCGGACCGGGGAGCTGTTTTTT. It specifies CASSGGSGRTGELFF.